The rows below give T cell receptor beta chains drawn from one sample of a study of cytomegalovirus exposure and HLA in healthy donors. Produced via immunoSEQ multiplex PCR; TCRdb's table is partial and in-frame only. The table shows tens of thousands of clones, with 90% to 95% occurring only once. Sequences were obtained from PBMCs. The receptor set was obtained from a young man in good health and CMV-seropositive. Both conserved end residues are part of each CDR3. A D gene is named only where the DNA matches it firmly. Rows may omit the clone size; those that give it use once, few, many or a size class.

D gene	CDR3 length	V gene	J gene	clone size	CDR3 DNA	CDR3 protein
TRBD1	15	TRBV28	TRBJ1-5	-	TGTGCCAGCAATTTCGTACAGGGGAACAATCAGCCCCAGCATTTT	CASNFVQGNNQPQHF
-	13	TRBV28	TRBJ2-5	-	TGTGCCAGCAGTACAGGGTACGGGGAGACCCAGTACTTC	CASSTGYGETQYF
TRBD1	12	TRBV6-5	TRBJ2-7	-	TGTGCCAGCAGTCGGACAGGGGTTGACGGTACATTC	CASSRTGVDGTF
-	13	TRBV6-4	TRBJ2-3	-	TGTGCCAGTAGACAGGCAAGCACAGATACGCAGTATTTT	CASRQASTDTQYF
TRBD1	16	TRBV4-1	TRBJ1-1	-	TGCGCCAGCAGCCCTAACAGGGGGCGAATAAACACTGAAGCTTTCTTT	CASSPNRGRINTEAFF
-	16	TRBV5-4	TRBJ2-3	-	TGTGCCAGCAGCCTCGGTCCCAAACCTAGCACAGATACGCAGTATTTT	CASSLGPKPSTDTQYF
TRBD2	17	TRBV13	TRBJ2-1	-	TGTGCCAGCAGCTCAACCCTCCGGGAGGAGGCCTACAATGAGCAGTTCTTC	CASSSTLREEAYNEQFF
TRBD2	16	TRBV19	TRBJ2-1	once	TGTGCCAGTAGTATAGCGCTAGCGGGGCTCCCTCAGGAGCAGTTCTTC	CASSIALAGLPQEQFF
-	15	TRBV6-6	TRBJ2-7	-	TGTGCCAGCAGTTACTCTACCGGGAGTTACTACGAGCAGTACTTC	CASSYSTGSYYEQYF
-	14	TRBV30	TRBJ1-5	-	TGTGCCTGGCAGGACACAGCATCCAATCAGCCCCAGCATTTT	CAWQDTASNQPQHF
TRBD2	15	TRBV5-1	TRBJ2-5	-	TGCGCCAGCAGCTTGGAGTTAGCGGGAGGTCGGACCCAGTACTTC	CASSLELAGGRTQYF
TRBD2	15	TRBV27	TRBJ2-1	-	TGTGCCAGCAGTCCCCGACCAGCGGGAGGTCATGAGCAGTTCTTC	CASSPRPAGGHEQFF
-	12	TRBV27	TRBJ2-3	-	TGTGCCAGCAGTTTATTCTCAGATACGCAGTATTTT	CASSLFSDTQYF
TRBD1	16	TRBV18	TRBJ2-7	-	TGTGCCAGCTCACCACCCGGGGGGACAGGGACCTACGAGCAGTACTTC	CASSPPGGTGTYEQYF
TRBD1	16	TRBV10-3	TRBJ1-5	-	TGTGCCATCAGTGAGTCAGTACAGGGGATAAATCAGCCCCAGCATTTT	CAISESVQGINQPQHF
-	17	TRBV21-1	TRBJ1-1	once	TGTGCCAGCAGCAAAGTTAAGTCTAGAGGGGGGGGCACTGAAGCTTTCTTT	CASSKVKSRGGGTEAFF
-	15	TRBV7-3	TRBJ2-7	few	TGTGCCAGCAGCCCGAGCCCTGGGGCCCCCTACGAGCAGTACTTC	CASSPSPGAPYEQYF
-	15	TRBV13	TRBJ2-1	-	TGTGCCAGTCTTCCCGGGTCCCACTCCTACAATGAGCAGTTCTTC	CASLPGSHSYNEQFF
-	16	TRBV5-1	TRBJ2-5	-	TGCGCCAGCAGCAAGACCCGACAGGCTTTGCAAGAGACCCAGTACTTC	CASSKTRQALQETQYF
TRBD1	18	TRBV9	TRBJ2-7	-	TGTGCCAGCAGCCCGCGAACGGGGGCGGGACAGGGGGCATACGAGCAGTACTTC	CASSPRTGAGQGAYEQYF
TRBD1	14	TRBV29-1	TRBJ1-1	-	TGCAGTGCACCATCCGGGACAGCATACACTGAAGCTTTCTTT	CSAPSGTAYTEAFF
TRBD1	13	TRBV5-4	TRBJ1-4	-	TGTGCCAGCAGCTCCAGGGGGAGTGAAAAACTGTTTTTT	CASSSRGSEKLFF
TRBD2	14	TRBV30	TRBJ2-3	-	TGTGCCTGGAGTGGTGGGACTAGCGGCGATACGCAGTATTTT	CAWSGGTSGDTQYF